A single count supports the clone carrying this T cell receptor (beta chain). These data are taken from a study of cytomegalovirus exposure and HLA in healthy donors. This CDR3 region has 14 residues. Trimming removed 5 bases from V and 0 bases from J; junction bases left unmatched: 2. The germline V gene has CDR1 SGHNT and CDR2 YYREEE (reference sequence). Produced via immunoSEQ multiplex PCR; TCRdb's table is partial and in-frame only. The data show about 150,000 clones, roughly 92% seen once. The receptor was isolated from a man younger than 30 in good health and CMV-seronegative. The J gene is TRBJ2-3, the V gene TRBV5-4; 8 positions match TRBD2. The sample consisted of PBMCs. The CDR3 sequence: CASRLAASTDTQYF. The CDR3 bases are TGTGCCAGCAGACTAGCGGCTAGCACAGATACGCAGTATTTT.